The sequence of this T cell receptor (beta chain) was determined in a study of identical twins. TCRdb passed the 5' RACE reads through MiXCR, listing each CDR3 protein once. The data contain approximately 630,000 distinct CDR3 sequences, under 8.5% of them singletons. This clonotype has only a few counts. Per the germline V gene, CDR1 is DFQATT and CDR2 is SNEGSKA (reference sequence). Trimming cost V 0 bases and J 16 bases; bases outside gene matches: 6. This CDR3 region has 14 residues. These same data were also listed under a study on yellow fever vaccine responses in identical twins.

This rearrangement joins TRBV20-1 to TRBJ2-1; 16 bases align to TRBD2. Sequenced: PBMCs. The clonotype was recovered from a woman between 18 and 29 years old in good health. CDR3 sequence (DNA): TGCAGTGCTAGAGAAGGGACTAGCGGGAGGGCCAGCTTCTTC. Translated: CSAREGTSGRASFF.